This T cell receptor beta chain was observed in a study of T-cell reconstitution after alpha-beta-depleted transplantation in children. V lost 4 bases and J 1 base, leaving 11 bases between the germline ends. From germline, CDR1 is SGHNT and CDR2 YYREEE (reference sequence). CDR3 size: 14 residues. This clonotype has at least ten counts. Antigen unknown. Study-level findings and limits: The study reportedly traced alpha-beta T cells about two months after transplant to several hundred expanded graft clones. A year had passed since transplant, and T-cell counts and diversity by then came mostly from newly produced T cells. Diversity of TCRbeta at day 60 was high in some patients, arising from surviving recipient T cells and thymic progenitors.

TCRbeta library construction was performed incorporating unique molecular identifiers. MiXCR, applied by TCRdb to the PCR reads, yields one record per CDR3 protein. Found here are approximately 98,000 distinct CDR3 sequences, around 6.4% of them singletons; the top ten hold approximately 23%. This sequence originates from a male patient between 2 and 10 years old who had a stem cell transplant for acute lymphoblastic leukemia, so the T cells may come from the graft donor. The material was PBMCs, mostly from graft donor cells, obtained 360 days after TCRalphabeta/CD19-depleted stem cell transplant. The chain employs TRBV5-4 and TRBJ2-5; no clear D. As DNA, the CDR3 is TGTGCCAGCAGCCTGTTTGGGTTCCAAGAGACCCAGTACTTC. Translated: CASSLFGFQETQYF. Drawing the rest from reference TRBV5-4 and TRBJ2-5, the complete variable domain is ETGVTQSPTHLIKTRGQQVTLRCSSQSGHNTVSWYQQALGQGPQFIFQYYREEENGRGNFPPRFSGLQFPNYSSELNVNALELDDSALYLCASSLFGFQETQYFGPGTRLLVL.